The rows below give T cell receptor beta chains drawn from one sample of a study of human T cells and chemical hapten exposure. TCRdb re-called the RACE reads with MiXCR, one entry per CDR3 protein. The sample carries more than 45,000 distinct CDR3 sequences, roughly an eighth recorded once. This specimen was whole blood, taken in connection with sensitization to the hapten diphenylcyclopropenone (DPC). These receptors were obtained from a man aged 30-40 years with alopecia areata. Some clones in this sample may be carry-over from other donors' samples. The CDR3 runs from the conserved cysteine through the conserved F or W. The order of the fields is CDR3 DNA, CDR3 protein, J gene, V gene, clone size, D gene. The D gene is left open where the match is weak. Expanded clones get a size class; other rows say once, few or many, or leave the size out.

TGTGCCAGCAGTCTAGGGGTGACCGGGGAGCTGTTTTTT CASSLGVTGELFF TRBJ2-2 TRBV2 few NA
TGTGCCAGCTCACCAGGGGCGGAAAACTATGGCTACACCTTC CASSPGAENYGYTF TRBJ1-2 TRBV18 few NA
TGTGCCAGCAGCTCAACCATCATTCCGGACACTGAAGCTTTCTTT CASSSTIIPDTEAFF TRBJ1-1 TRBV5-6 many NA
TGTGCCAGTAGTATTAGGTACGGACAGCTGAATCAGCCCCAGCATTTT CASSIRYGQLNQPQHF TRBJ1-5 TRBV19 many NA
TGTGCCAGCAGCTCGTACAGGGAACCTGATGAAAAACTGTTTTTT CASSSYREPDEKLFF TRBJ1-4 TRBV11-2 many NA
TGTGCCAGCATCGAATCCGGGGGTTCACCCCTCCACTTT CASIESGGSPLHF TRBJ1-6 TRBV6-1 many NA
TGTGCCATCCGCAGGGGGGCCAACTACGAGCAGTACTTC CAIRRGANYEQYF TRBJ2-7 TRBV28 few NA
TGTGCCGGAGAGACAGGGTCCTACGAGCAGTACTTC CAGETGSYEQYF TRBJ2-7 TRBV7-9 many TRBD1
TGCAGTGCACCGACAACGTACCAAGAGACCCAGTACTTC CSAPTTYQETQYF TRBJ2-5 TRBV20-1 NA NA
TGTGCCAGCAGTGAAGGGACAGGGGGCGCAGATACGCAGTATTTT CASSEGTGGADTQYF TRBJ2-3 TRBV6-4 many TRBD1
TGCGCCAGCAGCCAAGAAGGCGGAGGGACCGGGGCCAACGTCCTGACTTTC CASSQEGGGTGANVLTF TRBJ2-6 TRBV4-3 many NA
TGTGCCAGCAGCCCGGGGACCTTCTACGAGCAGTACTTC CASSPGTFYEQYF TRBJ2-7 TRBV14 many NA
TGCGCGGGCGGACAGGGGGACTATGGCTACACCTTC CAGGQGDYGYTF TRBJ1-2 TRBV29-1 few TRBD1
TGCGCCAGCAGCCCCGGGACAGGGGAACTTAACTATGGCTACACCTTC CASSPGTGELNYGYTF TRBJ1-2 TRBV5-1 many TRBD1
TGTGCCAGCAGTGAAATGGCGGACTCTAGCACAGATACGCAGTATTTT CASSEMADSSTDTQYF TRBJ2-3 TRBV6-1 few NA
TGTGCCAGCAGCCAAGACCCCCTTGTAAACATTCAGTACTTC CASSQDPLVNIQYF TRBJ2-4 TRBV14 many NA
TGCAGCGTCGGGGTCGGACAGCCCAAGTACTTC CSVGVGQPKYF TRBJ2-4 TRBV29-1 many NA
TGTGCCAGCATGGTTCCCAGGGACAGAGCCCTGCTGAACACTGAAGCTTTCTTT CASMVPRDRALLNTEAFF TRBJ1-1 TRBV6-2/TRBV6-3 NA TRBD1
TGTGCCAGCAGTTTTGGCAAGAAAGGCGGCTACACCTTC CASSFGKKGGYTF TRBJ1-2 TRBV12-3/TRBV12-4 NA NA
TGCGCCAGCAGCTTGGGCGTACCAAACACCGGGGAGCTGTTTTTT CASSLGVPNTGELFF TRBJ2-2 TRBV5-1 NA NA
TGTGCCAGCAGCCGCAGGACTAGCGGAGAGACCCAGTACTTC CASSRRTSGETQYF TRBJ2-5 TRBV3-1 NA TRBD2
TGTGCCAGCAGCTTAGTGAATCGGGGGGTCCTGTACCAAGAGACCCAGTACTTC CASSLVNRGVLYQETQYF TRBJ2-5 TRBV7-8 few TRBD2
TGTGCCAGCAGCTTAGATGGGCCCCCCGCGGGTGAAACCTACGAGCAGTACTTC CASSLDGPPAGETYEQYF TRBJ2-7 TRBV11-2 many NA
TGTGCCAGCAGTCCCAGCTATAGCACAGATACGCAGTATTTT CASSPSYSTDTQYF TRBJ2-3 TRBV12-3/TRBV12-4 few NA
TGTGCCAGCAGCTTAGGACAGGTTAATTCACCCCTCCACTTT CASSLGQVNSPLHF TRBJ1-6 TRBV7-3 few TRBD1
TGTGCCAGCAGCCTAGGGGTTAGCACAGATACGCAGTATTTT CASSLGVSTDTQYF TRBJ2-3 TRBV11-3 NA NA